These 32 T cell receptor beta chains came from one sample sequenced in a study of regulatory T cells in long-lasting Graves disease. Documented time point: newly diagnosed GD, antithyroid drugs for less than 3 months. RNA from PBMCs was the source of the TCR library. Combining iRepertoire HTBI primers with Arm-PCR of CDR3 regions, the authors built TCR beta libraries. TCRdb itself ran the multiplex PCR reads through MiXCR, one entry per CDR3 protein. In the table there are roughly 510,000 distinct CDR3 sequences, around 16% of which are singletons. These data were likewise used in another study, on T cells in Graves' hyperthyroidism and ophthalmopathy.

The material sequenced was peripheral blood mononuclear cells (PBMCs), taken at new diagnosis, from a patient treated with antithyroid drugs. Receptor source: a man aged 18 to 30 with Graves disease.

This sequence joins TRBV5-1 and TRBJ2-3; no clear D. The CDR3 has 15 amino acids. Per germline, CDR1 SGHRS and CDR2 YFSETQ. Trimming removed 4 bases from V and 1 base from J, with 13 bases in between. The DNA for the CDR3 is TGCGCCAGCAGCCCTGGAAGCGAACGCACAGATACGCAGTATTTT. Its protein is CASSPGSERTDTQYF.

Many counts were recorded for this clonotype. V gene TRBV10-1 combines with J gene TRBJ2-7; no clear D. Germline-derived CDR1 and CDR2 are WNHNN and SYGVQD (reference sequence). The V gene lost 3 bases and the J gene lost 0 bases, with 9 bases spanning the gap. This CDR3 is built from 14 residues. This CDR3 reads CASSDGPSSYEQYF. CDR3 DNA: TGCGCCAGCAGTGACGGACCGAGCTCCTACGAGCAGTACTTC.

The chain has TRBV20-1 and TRBJ1-2, with D possibly matching TRBD1 (5 bases). CDR3 length: 13 amino acids. In germline, CDR1 is DFQATT, CDR2 SNEGSKA (reference sequence). Trimming pared 5 bases from V and 0 bases from J, leaving 10 bases between. CDR3 region: CSASDITNYGYTF. The CDR3 DNA follows: TGCAGTGCTTCGGACATCACTAACTATGGCTACACCTTC.

About this clonotype itself: This may be a read error: a much more frequent sequence differs by one nucleotide. The V call is TRBV3-1, the J call TRBJ1-1; no clear D. Trimming took off 8 bases at V and 5 bases at J, with 15 bases between the two ends. This CDR3 is 13 amino acids long. In germline, CDR1 is LGHDT, CDR2 YNNKEL (reference sequence). CDR3 sequence: CASRYTQRTEAFF. The CDR3, as DNA: TGTGCCAGCCGCTATACACAGAGAACTGAAGCTTTCTTT.

This clonotype was detected many times. The rearrangement uses TRBV7-2 and TRBJ2-2, with 7 nucleotides matching TRBD1. Germline lookup yields CDR1 SGHTA and CDR2 FQGNSA. With V trimmed by 1 base and J by 0 bases, 2 bases remained unmatched. CDR3 length equals 16 residues. CDR3 amino acids: CASSLEGGSNTGELFF. The CDR3 DNA reads TGTGCCAGCAGCTTAGAAGGGGGCTCGAACACCGGGGAGCTGTTTTTT.

This clonotype has at least ten counts. The rearrangement links TRBV6-2 or TRBV6-3 to TRBJ2-1; D uncertain. CDR1 and CDR2 (germline): MNHEY, SVGEGT. The CDR3 spans 16 residues. The V end was cut by 0 bases, the J end by 0 bases, with 9 bases between. For the CDR3, the DNA is TGTGCCAGCAGTTACTCGAGTGCGGTCTCCTACAATGAGCAGTTCTTC. Translation gives CASSYSSAVSYNEQFF.

The chain uses TRBV11-2 and TRBJ1-3; D ambiguous. V lost 0 bases to trimming and J lost 0 bases, with 9 bases between them. The CDR3 covers 16 residues. Germline V gene lookup returns CDR1 SGHAT and CDR2 FQNNGV. This chain's CDR3 is CASSLDLAVSGNTIYF. CDR3 DNA: TGTGCCAGCAGCTTAGATCTTGCAGTCTCTGGAAACACCATATATTTT.

The sample holds many counts of this clonotype. V and J are TRBV5-1 and TRBJ2-1, with 7 bases identical to TRBD2. In germline, CDR1 is SGHRS, CDR2 YFSETQ. This CDR3 has 15 amino acids. The junction had 10 bases not matched to a gene; V was cut back by 4 bases and J by 6 bases. CDR3 region: CASSLSGNVGNEQFF. Here the CDR3 DNA reads TGCGCCAGCAGCCTCAGCGGGAATGTTGGCAATGAGCAGTTCTTC.

This clonotype was counted a few times. The chain joins TRBV7-3 to TRBJ2-1; D is possibly TRBD1 (6 bases). The CDR3 consists of 14 residues. The germline gives CDR1 SGHTA, CDR2 FQGTGA. The V end lost 2 bases, the J end lost 9 bases, and 14 bases lay between the germline ends. This chain's CDR3 is CASSLDPSRGEQFF. CDR3 nucleotides: TGTGCCAGCAGCTTAGACCCTTCCAGGGGTGAGCAGTTCTTC. Full variable domain (outside the CDR3, taken from reference TRBV7-3 and TRBJ2-1): GAGVSQTPSNKVTEKGKYVELRCDPISGHTALYWYRQSLGQGPEFLIYFQGTGAADDSGLPNDRFFAVRPEGSVSTLKIQRTERGDSAVYLCASSLDPSRGEQFFGPGTRLTVL.

This chain uses TRBV28 with TRBJ2-2; 8 bases match TRBD2. Germline CDR1 reads MDHEN; CDR2 reads SYDVKM. Trimming at V came to 1 base and at J to 4 bases, leaving 5 bases not matched to a gene. This CDR3 has 16 residues. The CDR3 protein is CASSLSGGLGTGELFF. CDR3 nucleotide sequence: TGTGCCAGCAGTTTATCGGGAGGGCTCGGCACCGGGGAGCTGTTTTTT.

As concerns this clonotype: A much larger clone is a single base away; this may be a read error. This rearrangement joins TRBV28 to TRBJ2-3; 8 bases agree with TRBD2. There are 13 residues in the CDR3. Germline assignment: CDR1 MDHEN and CDR2 SYDVKM. The CDR3 region has the DNA TGTGCCGGCAGTTTTTCGGGACTAGTTAGTCCGTATTTT. Translating it yields CAGSFSGLVSPYF.

Comments on this clonotype: One junction end disagrees with the germline gene, perhaps due to a read error. The chain uses TRBV20-1 and TRBJ2-2; D may be TRBD2 (5 bases). The CDR3 has 14 residues. Germline CDR1 DFQATT, CDR2 SNEGSKA (reference sequence). The CDR3 DNA sequence: TGCAGTGCTAGATACGCCCGTACGGCCGGGGAGCCGTTTTTT. Translated: CSARYARTAGEPFF.

The sample holds many counts of this clonotype. This chain joins TRBV20-1 and TRBJ2-5, with 7 bases matching TRBD1. Germline V gene lookup returns CDR1 DFQATT and CDR2 SNEGSKA (reference sequence). V shed 5 bases, J shed 5 bases, and the junction held 8 bases outside the gene matches. The CDR3 is made up of 13 amino acids. Here the CDR3 DNA reads TGCAGTGCTGACGACAGGGTTGGCGAGACCCAGTACTTC. This translates into CSADDRVGETQYF.

This clonotype showed up many times. The chain joins TRBV5-1 to TRBJ2-2; D remains unclear. CDR1 and CDR2 (germline): SGHRS, YFSETQ. Trimming stripped 2 bases from V and 7 bases from J, with 12 bases between. This CDR3 is 14 amino acids long. The CDR3, as DNA: TGCGCCAGCAGCTTCCGGCTTCCAGTCGGGGAGCTGTTTTTT. Translated: CASSFRLPVGELFF.

This clonotype has a count of ten or more. For the CDR3, the DNA is TGTGCCAGCGTTAAGGGGGAGGGCACAGATACGCAGTATTTT. This encodes CASVKGEGTDTQYF. The genes are TRBV12-3 or TRBV12-4 and TRBJ2-3; tentatively, D is TRBD1 or TRBD2 (6 bases each). The germline V and J ends were trimmed by 8 bases and 1 base, with 13 bases remaining between them. The CDR3 consists of 14 residues.

This clonotype was seen at least ten times. The chain carries TRBV28 and TRBJ1-1; tentative D call: TRBD1 (6 bases). The germline CDR1 and CDR2 sequences are MDHEN and SYDVKM. V was cut by 3 bases and J by 8 bases, with 13 bases left in between. The CDR3 length is 13 residues. The chain's CDR3 is CASSFPTGFEAFF. DNA for the CDR3: TGTGCCAGCAGTTTTCCAACAGGGTTCGAAGCTTTCTTT. The full variable domain, rest sourced from reference TRBV28 and TRBJ1-1, is DVKVTQSSRYLVKRTGEKVFLECVQDMDHENMFWYRQDPGLGLRLIYFSYDVKMKEKGDIPEGYSVSREKKERFSLILESASTNQTSMYLCASSFPTGFEAFFGQGTRLTVV.

A few counts support this clonotype. The rearrangement links TRBV15 to TRBJ2-2; the D is unclear. The CDR3 is 16 residues long. With 4 bases removed from V and 0 bases from J, the gap between germline ends came to 12 bases. Germline lookup yields CDR1 LNHNV and CDR2 YYDKDF (reference sequence). Written as DNA, the CDR3 is TGTGCCACCAGCACCGGACGGAGCTCGAACACCGGGGAGCTGTTTTTT. Its protein product is CATSTGRSSNTGELFF.

The chain joins TRBV5-5 to TRBJ2-5; 9 bases are shared with TRBD2. Germline V gene lookup returns CDR1 SGHKS and CDR2 YYEKEE (reference sequence). Germline trimming cut 3 bases from V and 1 base from J; bases unmatched to any gene: 7. CDR3 length equals 16 residues. The CDR3 region is CASSSLLAGPQETQYF. As DNA, the CDR3 is TGTGCCAGCAGCTCCCTACTAGCGGGCCCCCAAGAGACCCAGTACTTC.

This clonotype has ten or more counts. CDR3 bases: TGTGCCAGCAGGTCCCAGGGACACGAGCAGTACTTC. Protein: CASRSQGHEQYF. The rearrangement links TRBV28 to TRBJ2-7; D tentatively fits TRBD1 or TRBD2 (5 bases each). Germline V CDR1 and CDR2: MDHEN, SYDVKM. The germline V and J ends were trimmed by 6 bases and 5 bases, with 11 bases remaining between them. The CDR3 is made up of 12 amino acids.

Many counts were recorded for this clonotype. The chain combines TRBV20-1 with TRBJ2-1; no clear D gene. Looked up from germline, CDR1 is DFQATT and CDR2 is SNEGSKA (reference sequence). This CDR3 has 10 residues. Trimming cost V 5 bases and J 5 bases, with 4 bases left between them. CDR3 nucleotide sequence: TGCAGTGCTCAGAACAATGAGCAGTTCTTC. Its protein product is CSAQNNEQFF.

This clonotype was observed at least ten times. The gene calls are TRBV7-2 and TRBJ1-1; D remains ambiguous. V lost 7 bases, J lost 1 base, and 16 bases lay in between. CDR1 is SGHTA, CDR2 FQGNSA, per germline. The CDR3 has 15 amino acids. CDR3 sequence (DNA): TGTGCCAGCAACTTCCTAAGTGGGGAGAACACTGAAGCTTTCTTT. Translation: CASNFLSGENTEAFF.

This clonotype was seen ten or more times. This chain connects TRBV20-1 to TRBJ2-5; D not resolved. Germline assignment: CDR1 DFQATT and CDR2 SNEGSKA (reference sequence). V dropped 3 bases and J dropped 4 bases, with 9 bases sitting between them. The CDR3 length is 12 residues. The CDR3, as DNA: TGCAGTGCTAGGGTGCCTGGAGAGACCCAGTACTTC. Its translation is CSARVPGETQYF.

This clonotype has at least ten counts. The chain joins TRBV6-1 to TRBJ2-7, with D perhaps given as TRBD1 or TRBD2 (6 bases each). The CDR3 runs 13 residues. The V gene lost 7 bases and the J gene lost 2 bases, with 12 bases spanning the gap. CDR1 and CDR2 (germline): MNHNS, SASEGT. The CDR3 region has the DNA TGTGCCAGCACCCCGGGGGACACCTACGAGCAGTACTTC. The encoded protein is CASTPGDTYEQYF.

This chain connects TRBV25-1 to TRBJ2-7; the match to TRBD1 covers 9 bases. The germline gives CDR1 MGHDK, CDR2 SYGVNS. Losses at the gene ends were 6 bases for V and 7 bases for J; bases not matched to a gene: 10. The CDR3 runs 14 residues. CDR3 protein: CASSAGTGTWEQYF. CDR3 nucleotides: TGTGCCAGCAGCGCCGGGACAGGGACTTGGGAGCAGTACTTC.

This clonotype was observed a few times. The chain is built from TRBV27 and TRBJ1-2, with D hard to call. The CDR3 loop spans 14 amino acids. The V end lost 3 bases, the J end lost 3 bases, and 11 bases lay between the germline ends. CDR1 MNHEY and CDR2 SMNVEV come from the germline V gene (reference sequence). CDR3 in amino acids: CASSFGSSYYGYTF. As DNA, the CDR3 is TGTGCCAGCAGTTTCGGCAGCTCCTACTATGGCTACACCTTC.

This clonotype turned up a few times. The chain links TRBV4-1 to TRBJ1-1, with D hard to call. The V gene's germline CDR1 is MGHRA and CDR2 YSYEKL. V was cut by 1 base and J by 1 base, with 13 bases left in between. CDR3 length: 16 amino acids. CDR3 protein: CASSQGFATANTEAFF. The CDR3 DNA is TGCGCCAGCAGCCAAGGTTTCGCTACGGCGAACACTGAAGCTTTCTTT.

The genes are TRBV7-9 and TRBJ2-3; 8 bases map to TRBD1. The CDR3 spans 15 residues. V gave up 8 bases and J gave up 5 bases; unmatched junction bases: 12. Per the germline V gene, CDR1 is SEHNR and CDR2 is FQNEAQ (reference sequence). DNA for the CDR3: TGTGCCAGCGGGTCCTCCGGGACAGGAAGAGATACGCAGTATTTT. This sequence encodes CASGSSGTGRDTQYF.

The chain employs TRBV28 and TRBJ1-1; TRBD1 is a possible D gene (6 bases). The CDR3 has 16 residues. The ends were cut back, 5 bases at V and 0 bases at J, with 16 bases in the middle. The germline CDR1 and CDR2 sequences are MDHEN and SYDVKM. The CDR3 region has the DNA TGTGCCAGCAGTCGGTGGACAGCGGGGATGAACACTGAAGCTTTCTTT. It specifies CASSRWTAGMNTEAFF.

This clonotype was seen at least ten times. The chain joins TRBV7-2 to TRBJ2-3, with TRBD2 matching 10 bases. The V gene end was trimmed by 2 bases and the J gene end by 3 bases; junction bases not matched to a gene: 5. There are 16 residues in the CDR3. Per the germline V gene, CDR1 is SGHTA and CDR2 is FQGNSA. The CDR3 DNA is TGTGCCAGCAGCTTAAGCGGGAGGGCCTTAACAGATACGCAGTATTTT. Its translation is CASSLSGRALTDTQYF.

This sequence joins TRBV29-1 and TRBJ2-7, with TRBD2 identical over 8 bases. J lost 2 bases, V lost 4 bases, and 4 bases had no gene match. The CDR3 spans 13 residues. In germline, CDR1 is SQVTM, CDR2 ANQGSEA. CDR3 coding DNA: TGCAGCGTTGGAACGGGAGGGCCCTACGAGCAGTACTTC. This sequence encodes CSVGTGGPYEQYF.

The chain is built from TRBV19 and TRBJ2-2, with 9 bases that match TRBD1. CDR1 LNHDA and CDR2 SQIVND come from the germline V gene (reference sequence). The CDR3 is made up of 18 amino acids. J gave up 4 bases and V 7 bases, and 16 bases lay outside the gene matches. CDR3 amino acids: CASKGDRARLTSTGELFF. Written as DNA, the CDR3 is TGTGCCAGTAAAGGGGACAGGGCCCGTCTGACGAGCACCGGGGAGCTGTTTTTT.

The rearrangement uses TRBV30 and TRBJ2-1, with D perhaps matching TRBD2 (5 bases). CDR1 GTSNPN and CDR2 SVGIG come from the germline V gene (reference sequence). There are 13 residues in the CDR3. V was cut by 1 base and J by 6 bases, with 10 bases left in between. This CDR3 reads CAWSAYGSNEQFF. For the CDR3, the DNA is TGTGCCTGGAGTGCTTATGGGAGCAATGAGCAGTTCTTC.